This T cell receptor (beta chain) is from a study of blood T cell repertoires in COVID-19 (dated by TCRdb to about 2020). Context from the whole study: Collaborator samples came from the United States, Italy and Spain and covered acute and convalescent phases of COVID-19. The material from the prospective study consisted of cDNA or gDNA derived from T cells, B-cell-depleted T cells, or PBMCs. Deeply sampled blood TCRbeta repertoires from subjects exposed to, actively infected with, or recovered from COVID-19 were included in the dataset. The repertoires were released in a freely available public database meant as a resource for research on the immune response to SARS-CoV-2. The samples were drawn from the first 160 participants of the ongoing ImmuneRACE study and from roughly 1,300 subjects provided by 6 global collaborators. Sample metadata almost always included a de-identified subject ID, COVID-19 status, age in years and sex. HLA class I and class II types, where available, came from metadata supplied by the sample provider rather than from assay-based typing. General findings and caveats noted by the study authors: Clinical and demographic metadata were provided uncurated, with the amount varying by source and participant.

For this clone: No cognate antigen has been identified for it. No base quality values were provided; no much bigger clone lies one nucleotide off.

In Seattle, one collaborating source enrolled patients while the infection was active and tracked those patients longitudinally over the course of disease. Whole blood was collected in K2EDTA tubes by collaborating institutions according to the institutions' own protocols. For TCRbeta analysis, collaborators shipped samples as frozen whole blood, isolated PBMCs, or DNA extracted from either of those sample types. TCRbeta CDR3 regions were amplified from genomic DNA using the immunoSEQ Assay, a bias-controlled multiplex PCR. Concerning the study's data processing: The number of nucleated cells in each sample was estimated by amplification of reference gene primers within the assay. To quantify the absolute abundance of each unique TCRbeta CDR3 rearrangement, sequence reads were collapsed and filtered. For each sample, productive Simpson clonality was calculated as the square root of Simpson's diversity index over productive rearrangements. Imported from immuneACCESS, the table was reduced by TCRdb to in-frame sequences with V and J called. These copies leave out some clones; in studies compared against another copy, an unresolved V gene accounts for under half, and the cause of the remainder is not known. For V, J and clone size, that table is used; D and trimming come from the DNA. This sample gives hundreds of thousands of clones in total; more than 70% of them show up just once. Under 8% of the sample is in the top ten clones.

The receptor was isolated from a woman under 40 with COVID-19, enrolled during active disease. Sample: peripheral blood.

The CDR3 corresponds to CASSLGLDRGRGETQYF. The DNA is TGTGCCAGCAGCCTTGGATTGGACAGGGGGCGCGGGGAGACCCAGTACTTC. The receptor chain draws on TRBV7-9 and TRBJ2-5; TRBD1 lines up with 11 middle nucleotides. Based on the germline V gene (reference sequence), the CDR1 and CDR2 sequences are SEHNR and FQNEAQ. The CDR3 starts with the cysteine, ends with the phenylalanine, and has 17 residues. The kept DNA is CDR3 alone, 51 bases in frame from the first base. For this chain, trimming is 5 bases at the V end and 5 bases at the J end, and the number of junction bases without a gene match is 13.